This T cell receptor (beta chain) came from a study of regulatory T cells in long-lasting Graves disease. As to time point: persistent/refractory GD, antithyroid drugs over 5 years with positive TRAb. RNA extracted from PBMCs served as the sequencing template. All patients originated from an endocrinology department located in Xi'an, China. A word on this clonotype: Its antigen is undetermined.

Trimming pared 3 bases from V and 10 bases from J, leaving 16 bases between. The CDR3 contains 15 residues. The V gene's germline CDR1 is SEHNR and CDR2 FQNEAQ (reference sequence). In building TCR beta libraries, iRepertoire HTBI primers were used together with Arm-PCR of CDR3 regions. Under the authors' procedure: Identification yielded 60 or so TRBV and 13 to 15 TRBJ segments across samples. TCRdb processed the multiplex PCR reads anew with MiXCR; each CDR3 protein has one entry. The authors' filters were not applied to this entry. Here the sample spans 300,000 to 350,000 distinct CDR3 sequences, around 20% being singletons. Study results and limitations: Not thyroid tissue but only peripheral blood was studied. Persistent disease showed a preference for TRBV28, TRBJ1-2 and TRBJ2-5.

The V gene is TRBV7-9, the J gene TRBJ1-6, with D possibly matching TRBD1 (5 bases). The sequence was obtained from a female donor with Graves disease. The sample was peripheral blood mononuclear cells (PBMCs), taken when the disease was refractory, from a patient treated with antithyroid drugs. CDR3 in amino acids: CASSLGDRGASPLHF. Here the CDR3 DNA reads TGTGCCAGCAGCTTGGGTGACAGAGGGGCCTCACCCCTCCACTTT.